This T cell receptor (beta chain) was recovered during a study of CD8+ T cells in alopecia areata. From PBMCs, CD4+ and CD8+ T cells were sorted. This CDR3 is built from 11 residues. Germline values: CDR1 SQVTM, CDR2 ANQGSEA. V was shortened by 5 bases and J by 13 bases, with 15 bases between the two germline ends. Sequencing relied on a cDNA template that was reverse transcribed from extracted RNA. Some clones are missing from TCRdb's copy, which holds only in-frame ones; the method was immunoSEQ multiplex PCR. The sample has roughly 150,000 clones; 62% are singletons. As for this clone: The antigen is unknown.

Overall study results and limits: Alphabeta T cells residing in normal skin are also sequenced in scalp samples. Alopecia totalis/universalis scalp especially showed more expanded CD8+ clones than normal scalp. Compared with mice, patients displayed less clear TCR sharing, possibly for HLA-related reasons.

This sequence was found in a human donor in good health. The chain links TRBV29-1 to TRBJ2-1; D assignment may be TRBD1 or TRBD2 (5 bases each). Sample: CD8+ T cells sorted from blood. The CDR3 coding sequence is TGCAGCGTTCATCACCCCGGGGCTCAGTTCTTC. It specifies CSVHHPGAQFF.